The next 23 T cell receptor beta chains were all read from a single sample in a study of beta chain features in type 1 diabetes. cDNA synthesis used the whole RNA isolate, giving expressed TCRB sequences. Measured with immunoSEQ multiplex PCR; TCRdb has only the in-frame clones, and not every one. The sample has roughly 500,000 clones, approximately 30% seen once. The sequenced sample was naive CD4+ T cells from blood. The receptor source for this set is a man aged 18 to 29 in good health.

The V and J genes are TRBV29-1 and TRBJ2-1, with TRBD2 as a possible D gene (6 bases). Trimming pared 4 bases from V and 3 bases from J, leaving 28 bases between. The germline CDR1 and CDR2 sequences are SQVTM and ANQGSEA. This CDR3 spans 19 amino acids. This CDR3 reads CSVVAIGGARTKNYNEQFF. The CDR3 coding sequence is TGCAGCGTTGTTGCGATCGGAGGGGCGAGGACTAAGAACTACAATGAGCAGTTCTTC.

The CDR3 region has the DNA TGTGCCAGCAGTCCTATCTTAACATCGGGAACTGAAGCTTTCTTT. Translation gives CASSPILTSGTEAFF. This chain uses TRBV28 with TRBJ1-1, with unresolved D. V dropped 5 bases and J dropped 5 bases, with 18 bases sitting between them. Looked up from germline, CDR1 is MDHEN and CDR2 is SYDVKM. The CDR3 contains 15 residues.

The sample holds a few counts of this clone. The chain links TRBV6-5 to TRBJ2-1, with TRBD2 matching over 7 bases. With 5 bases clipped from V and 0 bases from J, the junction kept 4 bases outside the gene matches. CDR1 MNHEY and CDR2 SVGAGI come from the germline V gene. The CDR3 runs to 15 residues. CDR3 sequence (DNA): TGTGCCAGCAGTCACCTAGCGGACTCCTACAATGAGCAGTTCTTC. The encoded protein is CASSHLADSYNEQFF.

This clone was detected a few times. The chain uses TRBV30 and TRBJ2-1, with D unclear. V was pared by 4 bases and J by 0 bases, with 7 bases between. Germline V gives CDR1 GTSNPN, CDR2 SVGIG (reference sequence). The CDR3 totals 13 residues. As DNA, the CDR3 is TGTGCCTGGATGGAAGACTCCTACAATGAGCAGTTCTTC. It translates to CAWMEDSYNEQFF.

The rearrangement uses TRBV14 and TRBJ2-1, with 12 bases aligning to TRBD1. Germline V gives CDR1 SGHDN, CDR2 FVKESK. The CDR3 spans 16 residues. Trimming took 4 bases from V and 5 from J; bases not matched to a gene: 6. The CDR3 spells CASSPWDRGLDNEQFF. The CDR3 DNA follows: TGTGCCAGCAGCCCGTGGGACAGGGGGCTGGACAATGAGCAGTTCTTC.

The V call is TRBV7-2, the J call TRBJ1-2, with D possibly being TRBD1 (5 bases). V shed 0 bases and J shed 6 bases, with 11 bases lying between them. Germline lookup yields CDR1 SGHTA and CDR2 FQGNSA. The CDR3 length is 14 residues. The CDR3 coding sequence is TGTGCCAGCAGCTTAGCTCGCAGGGAGGATGGCTACACCTTC. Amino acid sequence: CASSLARREDGYTF.

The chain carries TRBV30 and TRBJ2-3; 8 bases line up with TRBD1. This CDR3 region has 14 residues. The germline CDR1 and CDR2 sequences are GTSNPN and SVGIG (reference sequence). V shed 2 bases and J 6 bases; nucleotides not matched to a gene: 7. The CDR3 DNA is TGTGCCTGGAGTTCCCAGGGGGCAGGGGATACGCAGTATTTT. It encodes CAWSSQGAGDTQYF.

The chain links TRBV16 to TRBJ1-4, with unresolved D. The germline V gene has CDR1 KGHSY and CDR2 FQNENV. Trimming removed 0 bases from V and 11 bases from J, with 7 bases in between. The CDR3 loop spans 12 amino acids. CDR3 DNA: TGTGCCAGCAGCCAATCCCGAGGGAAACTGTTTTTT. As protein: CASSQSRGKLFF.

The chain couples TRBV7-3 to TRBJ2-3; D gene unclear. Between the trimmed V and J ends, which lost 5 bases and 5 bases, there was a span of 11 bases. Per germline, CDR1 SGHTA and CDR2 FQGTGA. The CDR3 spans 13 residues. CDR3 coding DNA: TGTGCCAGCAGCCCGCCGGGTCTAGATACGCAGTATTTT. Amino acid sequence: CASSPPGLDTQYF.

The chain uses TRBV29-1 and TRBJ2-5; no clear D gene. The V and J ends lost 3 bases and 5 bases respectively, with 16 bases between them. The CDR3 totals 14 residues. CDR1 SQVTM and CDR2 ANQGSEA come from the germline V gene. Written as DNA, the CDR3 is TGCAGCGTTGATAGGGCTAAGAGGCGGGAGACCCAGTACTTC. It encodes CSVDRAKRRETQYF.

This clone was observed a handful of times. CDR3 residues: CASSTQVTDTQYF. The CDR3 DNA reads TGTGCCAGCAGCACACAAGTCACAGATACGCAGTATTTT. The rearrangement joins TRBV7-2 to TRBJ2-3; no clear D gene. V was clipped by 5 bases and J by 2 bases, with 8 bases between them. The CDR3 extends over 13 amino acids. Germline V CDR1 and CDR2: SGHTA, FQGNSA.

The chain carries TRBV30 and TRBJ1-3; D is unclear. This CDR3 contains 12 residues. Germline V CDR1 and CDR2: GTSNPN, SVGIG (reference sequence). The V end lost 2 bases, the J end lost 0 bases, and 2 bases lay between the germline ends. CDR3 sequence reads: CAWSHSGNTIYF. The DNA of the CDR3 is TGTGCCTGGAGTCACTCTGGAAACACCATATATTTT.

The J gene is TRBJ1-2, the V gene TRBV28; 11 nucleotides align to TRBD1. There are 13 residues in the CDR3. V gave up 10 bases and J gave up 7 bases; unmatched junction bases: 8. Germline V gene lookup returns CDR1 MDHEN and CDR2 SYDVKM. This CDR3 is CAIDMDRGLGYTF. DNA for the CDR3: TGTGCCATCGATATGGACAGGGGGCTTGGCTACACCTTC.

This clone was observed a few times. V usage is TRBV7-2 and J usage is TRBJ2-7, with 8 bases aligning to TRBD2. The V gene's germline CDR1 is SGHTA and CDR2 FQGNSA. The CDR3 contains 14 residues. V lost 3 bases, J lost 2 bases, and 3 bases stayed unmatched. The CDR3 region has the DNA TGTGCCAGCAGCTTCCTAGCGGGTCCCTACGAGCAGTACTTC. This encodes CASSFLAGPYEQYF.

CDR3 protein: CAISGQGANYGYTF. CDR3 in DNA: TGTGCCATCAGCGGACAGGGGGCTAACTATGGCTACACCTTC. J is TRBJ1-2 and V is TRBV10-3, with 10 bases lining up with TRBD1. V trimming: 6 bases; J trimming: 0 bases; junction bases outside the gene matches: 1. Germline CDR1 ENHRY, CDR2 SYGVKD. The CDR3 sequence is 14 residues long.

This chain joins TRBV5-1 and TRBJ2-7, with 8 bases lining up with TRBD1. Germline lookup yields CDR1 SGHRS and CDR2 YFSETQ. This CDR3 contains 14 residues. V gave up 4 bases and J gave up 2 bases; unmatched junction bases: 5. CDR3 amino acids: CASSVGQAPYEQYF. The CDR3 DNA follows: TGCGCCAGCAGCGTGGGACAGGCTCCCTACGAGCAGTACTTC.

The CDR3 DNA sequence: TGTGCCAGCAGCTTAGTGAGCGGGAGGGCCTTCCCCTACGAGCAGTACTTC. Its translation: CASSLVSGRAFPYEQYF. V is TRBV7-2 and J is TRBJ2-7, with 10 nucleotides matching TRBD2. CDR3 length: 17 amino acids. Trimming took 1 base from V and 2 from J; bases not matched to a gene: 8. CDR1 and CDR2 from the germline V gene are SGHTA and FQGNSA.

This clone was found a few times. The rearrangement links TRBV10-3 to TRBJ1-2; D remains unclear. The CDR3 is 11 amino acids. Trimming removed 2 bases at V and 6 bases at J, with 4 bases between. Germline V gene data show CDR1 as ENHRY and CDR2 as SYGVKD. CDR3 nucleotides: TGTGCCATCAGTGAGAATGATGGCTACACCTTC. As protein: CAISENDGYTF.

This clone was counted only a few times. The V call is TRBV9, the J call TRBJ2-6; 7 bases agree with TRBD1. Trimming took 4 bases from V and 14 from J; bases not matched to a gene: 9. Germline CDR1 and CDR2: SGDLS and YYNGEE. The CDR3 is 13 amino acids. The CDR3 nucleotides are TGTGCCAGCAGCCCCCCGGACAGGCCCTTCCTGACTTTC. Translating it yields CASSPPDRPFLTF.

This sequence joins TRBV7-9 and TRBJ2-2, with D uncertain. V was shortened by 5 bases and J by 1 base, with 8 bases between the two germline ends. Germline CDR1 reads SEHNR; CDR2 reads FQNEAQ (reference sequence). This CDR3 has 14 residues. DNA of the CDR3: TGTGCCAGCAGCGTCCGAGGGAACACCGGGGAGCTGTTTTTT. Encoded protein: CASSVRGNTGELFF. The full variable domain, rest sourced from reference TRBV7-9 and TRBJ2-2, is DTGVSQNPRHKITKRGQNVTFRCDPISEHNRLYWYRQTLGQGPEFLTYFQNEAQLEKSRLLSDRFSAERPKGSFSTLEIQRTEQGDSAMYLCASSVRGNTGELFFGEGSRLTVL.

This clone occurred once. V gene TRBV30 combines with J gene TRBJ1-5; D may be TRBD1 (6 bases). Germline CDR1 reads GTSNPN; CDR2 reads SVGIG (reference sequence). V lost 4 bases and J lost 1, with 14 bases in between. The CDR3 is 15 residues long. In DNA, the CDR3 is TGTGCCTGGAACGTCGCGGGGGCAAGCAATCAGCCCCAGCATTTT. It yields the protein CAWNVAGASNQPQHF.

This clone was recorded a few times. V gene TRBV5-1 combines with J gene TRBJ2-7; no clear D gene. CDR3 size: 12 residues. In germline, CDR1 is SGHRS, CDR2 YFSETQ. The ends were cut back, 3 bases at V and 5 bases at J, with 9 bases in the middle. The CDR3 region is CASSSGVHEQYF. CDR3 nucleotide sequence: TGCGCCAGCAGCTCTGGGGTACACGAGCAGTACTTC.

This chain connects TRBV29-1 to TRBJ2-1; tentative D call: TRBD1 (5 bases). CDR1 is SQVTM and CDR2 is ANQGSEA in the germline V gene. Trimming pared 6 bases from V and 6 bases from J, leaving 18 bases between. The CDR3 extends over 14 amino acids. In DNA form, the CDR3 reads TGCAGCGTCGGACACCCGGCCCTTCGCAATGAGCAGTTCTTC. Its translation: CSVGHPALRNEQFF.